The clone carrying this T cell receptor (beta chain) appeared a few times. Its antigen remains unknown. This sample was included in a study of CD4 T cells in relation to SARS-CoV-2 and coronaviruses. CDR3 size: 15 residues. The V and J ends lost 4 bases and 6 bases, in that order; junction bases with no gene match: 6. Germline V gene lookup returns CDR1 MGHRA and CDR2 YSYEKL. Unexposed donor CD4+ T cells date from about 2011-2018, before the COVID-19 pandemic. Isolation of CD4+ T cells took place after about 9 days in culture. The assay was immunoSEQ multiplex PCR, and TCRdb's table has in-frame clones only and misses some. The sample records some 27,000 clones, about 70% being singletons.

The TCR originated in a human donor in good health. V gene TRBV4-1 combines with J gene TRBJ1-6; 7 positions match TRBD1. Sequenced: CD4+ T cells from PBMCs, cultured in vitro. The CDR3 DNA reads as TGCGCCAGCAGCCCTCCGGGACAGCTTAATTCACCCCTCCACTTT. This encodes CASSPPGQLNSPLHF.